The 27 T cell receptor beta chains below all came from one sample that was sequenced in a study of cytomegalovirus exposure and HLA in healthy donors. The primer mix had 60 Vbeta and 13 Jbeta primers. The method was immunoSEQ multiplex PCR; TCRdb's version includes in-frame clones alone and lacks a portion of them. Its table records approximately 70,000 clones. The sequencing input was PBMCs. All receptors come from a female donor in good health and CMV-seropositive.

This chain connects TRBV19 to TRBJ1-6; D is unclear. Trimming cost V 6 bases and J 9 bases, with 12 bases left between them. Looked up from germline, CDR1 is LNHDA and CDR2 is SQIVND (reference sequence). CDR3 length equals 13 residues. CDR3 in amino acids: CASRLSRASPLHF. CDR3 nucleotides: TGTGCCAGTAGGCTCTCGCGGGCTTCACCCCTCCACTTT.

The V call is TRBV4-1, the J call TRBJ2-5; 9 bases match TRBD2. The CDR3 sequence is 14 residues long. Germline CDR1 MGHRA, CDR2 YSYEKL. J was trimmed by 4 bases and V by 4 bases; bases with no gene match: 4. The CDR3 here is CASSLSGSGETQYF. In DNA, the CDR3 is TGCGCCAGCAGCCTTAGCGGGAGTGGAGAGACCCAGTACTTC.

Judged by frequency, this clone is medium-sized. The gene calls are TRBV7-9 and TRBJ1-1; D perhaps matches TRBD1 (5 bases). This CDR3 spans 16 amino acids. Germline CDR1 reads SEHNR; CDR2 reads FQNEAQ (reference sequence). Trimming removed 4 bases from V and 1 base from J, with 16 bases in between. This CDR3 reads CASSSPSSRANTEAFF. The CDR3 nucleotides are TGTGCCAGCAGCTCCCCAAGTAGCAGGGCGAACACTGAAGCTTTCTTT. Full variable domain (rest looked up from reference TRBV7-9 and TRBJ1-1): DTGVSQNPRHKITKRGQNVTFRCDPISEHNRLYWYRQTLGQGPEFLTYFQNEAQLEKSRLLSDRFSAERPKGSFSTLEIQRTEQGDSAMYLCASSSPSSRANTEAFFGQGTRLTVV.

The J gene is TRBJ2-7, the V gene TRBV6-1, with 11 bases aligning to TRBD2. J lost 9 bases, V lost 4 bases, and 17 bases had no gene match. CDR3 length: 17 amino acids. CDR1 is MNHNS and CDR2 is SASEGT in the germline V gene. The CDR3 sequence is CASSVLLAGVSPTRQYF. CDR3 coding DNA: TGTGCCAGCAGTGTATTACTAGCGGGAGTGTCACCTACGAGGCAGTACTTC.

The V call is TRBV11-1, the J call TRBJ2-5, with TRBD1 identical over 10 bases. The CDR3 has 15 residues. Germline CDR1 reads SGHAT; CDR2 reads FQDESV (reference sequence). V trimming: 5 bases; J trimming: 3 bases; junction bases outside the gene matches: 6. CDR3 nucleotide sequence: TGTGCCAGCAGCGGGACAGGGGCCGGGGAAGAGACCCAGTACTTC. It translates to CASSGTGAGEETQYF.

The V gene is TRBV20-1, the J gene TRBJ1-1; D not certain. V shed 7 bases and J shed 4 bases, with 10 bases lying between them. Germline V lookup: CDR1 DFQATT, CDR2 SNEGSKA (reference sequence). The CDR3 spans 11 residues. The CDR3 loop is CSGRPGTEAFF. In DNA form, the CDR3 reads TGCAGTGGGAGACCCGGCACTGAAGCTTTCTTT.

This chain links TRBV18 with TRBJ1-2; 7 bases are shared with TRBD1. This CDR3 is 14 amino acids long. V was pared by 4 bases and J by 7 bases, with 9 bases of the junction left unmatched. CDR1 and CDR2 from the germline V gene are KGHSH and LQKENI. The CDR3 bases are TGTGCCAGCTCACGTACTCCGGGACAGACTGGCTACACCTTC. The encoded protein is CASSRTPGQTGYTF.

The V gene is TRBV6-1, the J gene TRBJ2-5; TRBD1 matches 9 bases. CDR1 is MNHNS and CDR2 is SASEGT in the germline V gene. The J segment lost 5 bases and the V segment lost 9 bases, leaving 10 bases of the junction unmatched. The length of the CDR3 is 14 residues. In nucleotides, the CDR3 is TGTGCCAGTTTCACAGGGGGCTATGGGGAGACCCAGTACTTC. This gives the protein CASFTGGYGETQYF.

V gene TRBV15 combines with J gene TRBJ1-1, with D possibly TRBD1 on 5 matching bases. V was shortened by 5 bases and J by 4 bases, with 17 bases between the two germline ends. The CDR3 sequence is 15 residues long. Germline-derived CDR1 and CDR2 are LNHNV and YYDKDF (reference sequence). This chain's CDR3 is CATSPRRGEGTEAFF. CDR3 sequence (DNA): TGTGCCACCAGCCCCCGTCGGGGGGAAGGCACTGAAGCTTTCTTT.

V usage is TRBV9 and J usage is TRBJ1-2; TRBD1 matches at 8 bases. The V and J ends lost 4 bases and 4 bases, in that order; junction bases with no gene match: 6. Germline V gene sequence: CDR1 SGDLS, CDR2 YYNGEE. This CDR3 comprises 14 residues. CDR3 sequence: CASSPQTGGYGYTF. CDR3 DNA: TGTGCCAGCAGCCCGCAAACAGGGGGCTATGGCTACACCTTC.

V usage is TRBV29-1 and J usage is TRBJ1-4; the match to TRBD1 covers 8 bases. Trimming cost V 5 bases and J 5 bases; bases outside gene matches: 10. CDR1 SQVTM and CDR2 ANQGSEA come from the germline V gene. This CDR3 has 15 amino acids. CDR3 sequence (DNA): TGCAGCGTTTCGGGACAGGCGGGGGGGAATGAAAAACTGTTTTTT. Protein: CSVSGQAGGNEKLFF.

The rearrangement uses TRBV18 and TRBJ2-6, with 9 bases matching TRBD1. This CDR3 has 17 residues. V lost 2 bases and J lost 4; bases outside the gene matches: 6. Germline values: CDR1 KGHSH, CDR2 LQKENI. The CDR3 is CASSPATGGYGANVLTF. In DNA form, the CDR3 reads TGTGCCAGCTCACCAGCGACAGGGGGATACGGGGCCAACGTCCTGACTTTC.

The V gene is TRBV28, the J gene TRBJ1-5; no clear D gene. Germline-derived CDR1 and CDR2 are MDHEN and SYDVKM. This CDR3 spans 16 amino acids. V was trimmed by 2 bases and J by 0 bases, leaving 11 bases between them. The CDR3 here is CASSLHRSYSNQPQHF. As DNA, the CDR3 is TGTGCCAGCAGTTTACACAGAAGCTATAGCAATCAGCCCCAGCATTTT.

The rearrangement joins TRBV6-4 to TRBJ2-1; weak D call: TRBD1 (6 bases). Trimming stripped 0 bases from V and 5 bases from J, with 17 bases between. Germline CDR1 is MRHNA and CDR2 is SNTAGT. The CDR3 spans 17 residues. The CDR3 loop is CASSDSHRTATDNEQFF. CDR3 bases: TGTGCCAGCAGTGACTCTCATCGGACAGCAACCGACAATGAGCAGTTCTTC.

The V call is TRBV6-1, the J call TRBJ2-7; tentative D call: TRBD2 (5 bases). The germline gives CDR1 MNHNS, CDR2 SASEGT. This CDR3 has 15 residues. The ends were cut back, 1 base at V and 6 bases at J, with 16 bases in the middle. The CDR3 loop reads CASSEGAGHHLEQYF. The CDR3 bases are TGTGCCAGCAGTGAAGGTGCGGGTCACCACCTCGAGCAGTACTTC.

This chain's CDR3 is CASSLGTSSGNTIYF. CDR3 in DNA: TGTGCCAGCAGCCTAGGGACAAGCTCTGGAAACACCATATATTTT. This rearrangement joins TRBV7-3 to TRBJ1-3, with D possibly TRBD1 on 6 matching bases. V dropped 5 bases and J dropped 0 bases, with 11 bases sitting between them. The V gene's germline CDR1 is SGHTA and CDR2 FQGTGA. This CDR3 is 15 amino acids long.

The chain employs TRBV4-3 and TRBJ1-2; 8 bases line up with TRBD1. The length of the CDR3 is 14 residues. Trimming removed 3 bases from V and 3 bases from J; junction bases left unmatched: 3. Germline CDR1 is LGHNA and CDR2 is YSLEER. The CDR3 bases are TGCGCCAGCAGCCAGGTGACAGGGGACTATGGCTACACCTTC. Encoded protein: CASSQVTGDYGYTF.

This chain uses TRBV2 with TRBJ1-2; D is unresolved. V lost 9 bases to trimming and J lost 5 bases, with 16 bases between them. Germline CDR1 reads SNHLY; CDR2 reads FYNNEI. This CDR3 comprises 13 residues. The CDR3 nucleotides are TGTGCCAGAAACTCAGTCCGGCGGTATGGCTACACCTTC. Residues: CARNSVRRYGYTF.

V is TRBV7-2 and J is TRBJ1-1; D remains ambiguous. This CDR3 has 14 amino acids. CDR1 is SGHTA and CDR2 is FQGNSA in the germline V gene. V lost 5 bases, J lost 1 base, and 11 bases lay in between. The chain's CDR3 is CASSLDSRNTEAFF. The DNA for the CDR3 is TGTGCCAGCAGCCTCGATTCGAGGAACACTGAAGCTTTCTTT.

CDR3 in DNA: TGCGCCAGCAGCTTCACTAGCGGGAGCGGGTACTACGAGCAGTACTTC. Translation gives CASSFTSGSGYYEQYF. This rearrangement joins TRBV5-1 to TRBJ2-7; 11 positions match TRBD2. This CDR3 has 16 amino acids. Germline loops: CDR1 SGHRS, CDR2 YFSETQ. Germline trimming cut 2 bases from V and 3 bases from J; bases unmatched to any gene: 7.

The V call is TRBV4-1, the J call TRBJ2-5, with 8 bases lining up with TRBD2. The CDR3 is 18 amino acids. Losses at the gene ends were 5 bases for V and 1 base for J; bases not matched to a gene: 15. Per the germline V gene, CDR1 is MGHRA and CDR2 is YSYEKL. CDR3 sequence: CASSSPTSGRWVQETQYF. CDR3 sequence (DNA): TGCGCCAGCAGCTCCCCTACTAGCGGAAGATGGGTCCAAGAGACCCAGTACTTC.

In DNA, the CDR3 is TGTGCCAGCAGTGAAGACAGGGTTGACATTCAGTACTTC. Its translation is CASSEDRVDIQYF. V is TRBV6-1 and J is TRBJ2-4, with a weak D call TRBD1 (6 bases). V was cut by 1 base and J by 8 bases, with 9 bases left in between. Germline-derived CDR1 and CDR2 are MNHNS and SASEGT. The CDR3 is made up of 13 amino acids.

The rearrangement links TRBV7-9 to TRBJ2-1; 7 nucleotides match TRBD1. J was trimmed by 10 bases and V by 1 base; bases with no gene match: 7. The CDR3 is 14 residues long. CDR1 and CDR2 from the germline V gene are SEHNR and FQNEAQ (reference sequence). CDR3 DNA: TGTGCCAGCAGCTTAGGAGGGGGCGCCTGGGAGCAGTTCTTC. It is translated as CASSLGGGAWEQFF.

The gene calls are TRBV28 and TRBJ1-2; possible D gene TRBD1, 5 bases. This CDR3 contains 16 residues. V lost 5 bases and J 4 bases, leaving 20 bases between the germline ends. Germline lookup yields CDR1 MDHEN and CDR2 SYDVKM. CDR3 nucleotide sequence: TGTGCCAGCAGTGTTATCTTTTCCAGGGATAGCTATGGCTACACCTTC. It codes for CASSVIFSRDSYGYTF.

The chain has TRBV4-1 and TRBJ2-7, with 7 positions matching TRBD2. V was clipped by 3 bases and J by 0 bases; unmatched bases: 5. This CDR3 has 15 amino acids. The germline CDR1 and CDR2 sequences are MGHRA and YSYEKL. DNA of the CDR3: TGCGCCAGCAGCCACCCTAGCGGACCCTCCTACGAGCAGTACTTC. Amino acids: CASSHPSGPSYEQYF.

The CDR3 spells CASSLGLAHTDTQYF. The CDR3 coding sequence is TGCGCCAGCAGCTTGGGACTAGCTCACACAGATACGCAGTATTTT. The chain couples TRBV5-1 to TRBJ2-3; 7 bases map to TRBD2. After removal of 0 bases from V and 2 bases from J, the junction contained 3 bases not matched to a gene. Germline-derived CDR1 and CDR2 are SGHRS and YFSETQ. This CDR3 has 15 amino acids. The full variable domain, in which reference TRBV5-1 and TRBJ2-3 provide the parts outside the CDR3, is KAGVTQTPRYLIKTRGQQVTLSCSPISGHRSVSWYQQTPGQGLQFLFEYFSETQRNKGNFPGRFSGRQFSNSRSEMNVSTLELGDSALYLCASSLGLAHTDTQYFGPGTRLTVL.

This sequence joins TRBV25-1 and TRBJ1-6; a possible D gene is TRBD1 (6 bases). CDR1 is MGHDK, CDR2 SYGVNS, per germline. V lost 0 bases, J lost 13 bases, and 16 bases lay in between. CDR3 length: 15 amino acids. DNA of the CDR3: TGTGCCAGCAGTGAATATCGGGGGGCGCAAGCGCCCCTCCACTTT. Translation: CASSEYRGAQAPLHF.